This TCR beta chain was sequenced in a study of cytomegalovirus exposure and HLA in healthy donors. Study-wide background: Earlier findings included more than 95 million unique TCR beta sequences obtained from 150 million to 200 million T cells. In an early release, HLA-typed donors contributed some 88 million unique TCR sequences.

The CDR3 runs to 14 residues. Per the germline V gene, CDR1 is GTSNPN and CDR2 is SVGIG (reference sequence). V dropped 0 bases and J dropped 5 bases, with 13 bases sitting between them. In the PCR, 60 Vbeta and 13 Jbeta primers were used. The assay was immunoSEQ multiplex PCR, and TCRdb's table has in-frame clones only and misses some. Across about 140,000 clones, the top ten clones capture more than 0.8% of the sample. Points from the study as a whole: From TCR beta sequences, most subjects' HLA-A and HLA-B alleles were reportedly predicted accurately. As a later analysis revealed, most CMV-associated TCR beta chains appeared HLA-restricted.

A note on this clone: Its cognate antigen is unknown.

The receptor comes from a male donor in good health and CMV-seronegative. The sequencing sample was made of PBMCs. The rearrangement joins TRBV30 to TRBJ1-2; D uncertain. The CDR3 nucleotides are TGTGCCTGGAGTGTTGGCACCACATCTTATGGCTACACCTTC. Encoded protein: CAWSVGTTSYGYTF. Using reference TRBV30 and TRBJ1-2 for the parts outside the CDR3, the full variable domain is SQTIHQWPATLVQPVGSPLSLECTVEGTSNPNLYWYRQAAGRGLQLLFYSVGIGQISSEVPQNLSASRPQDRQFILSSKKLLLSDSGFYLCAWSVGTTSYGYTFGSGTRLTVV.